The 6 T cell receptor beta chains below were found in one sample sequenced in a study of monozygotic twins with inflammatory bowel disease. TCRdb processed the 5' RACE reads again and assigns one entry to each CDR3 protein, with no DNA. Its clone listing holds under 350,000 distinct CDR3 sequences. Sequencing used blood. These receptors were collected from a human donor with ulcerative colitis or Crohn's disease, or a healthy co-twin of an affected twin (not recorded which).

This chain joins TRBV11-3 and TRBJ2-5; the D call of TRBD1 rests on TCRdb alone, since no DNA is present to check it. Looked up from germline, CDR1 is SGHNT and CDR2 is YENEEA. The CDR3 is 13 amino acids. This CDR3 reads CASSLGTEETQYF.

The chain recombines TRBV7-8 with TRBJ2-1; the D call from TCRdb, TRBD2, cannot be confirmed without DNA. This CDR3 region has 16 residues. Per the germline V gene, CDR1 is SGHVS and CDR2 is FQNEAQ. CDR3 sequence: CASSYYSGSSYNEQFF.

This CDR3 reads CASSDSDTQYF. The genes are TRBV18 and TRBJ2-3. The CDR3 contains 11 residues. Germline CDR1 KGHSH, CDR2 LQKENI.

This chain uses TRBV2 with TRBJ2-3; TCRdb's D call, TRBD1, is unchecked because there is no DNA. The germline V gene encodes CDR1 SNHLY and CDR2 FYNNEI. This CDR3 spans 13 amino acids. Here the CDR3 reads CASRMGVVVTQYF. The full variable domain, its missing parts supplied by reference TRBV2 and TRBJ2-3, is EPEVTQTPSHQVTQMGQEVILRCVPISNHLYFYWYRQILGQKVEFLVSFYNNEISEKSEIFDDQFSVERPDGSNFTLKIRSTKLEDSAMYFCASRMGVVVTQYFGPGTRLTVL.

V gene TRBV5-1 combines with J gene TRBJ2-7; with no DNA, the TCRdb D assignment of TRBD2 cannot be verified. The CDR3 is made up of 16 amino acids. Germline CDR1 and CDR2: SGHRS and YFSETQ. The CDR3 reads CASSFTPGLGGYEQYF.

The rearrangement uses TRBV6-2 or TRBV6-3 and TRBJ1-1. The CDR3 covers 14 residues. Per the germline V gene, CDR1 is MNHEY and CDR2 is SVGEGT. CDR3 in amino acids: CASSYSIPNSEAFF.